This is a list of T cell receptor beta chains from one sample in a study of memory CD4+ T cells and cytomegalovirus serostatus. Here immunoSEQ multiplex PCR was the method, and the copy in TCRdb shows in-frame clones only, minus some. The sample consists of about 58,000 clones, more than 70% of them appearing once. The sample taken for sequencing was memory CD4+ T cells from blood. These receptors were collected from an adult in good health and CMV-seronegative. Some clones in this sample may be carry-over from other donors' samples. Each CDR3 is given with its conserved first and last residue. The D gene is left open where the match is weak. Not every row has a clone size; where given, it reads once, few, many or a size class.

CDR3 protein,CDR3 DNA,J gene,D gene,clone size,V gene
CASSDDDRGYGYTF,TGTGCCAGCAGTGACGACGACAGGGGATATGGCTACACCTTC,TRBJ1-2,TRBD1,.,TRBV6-5
CASSSDGQWEKLFF,TGTGCCAGCAGTTCCGACGGACAGTGGGAAAAACTGTTTTTT,TRBJ1-4,.,.,TRBV6-6
CASSPTDRGYTF,TGTGCCAGCAGCCCGACGGACCGGGGCTACACCTTC,TRBJ1-2,.,once,TRBV7-9
CSVGKLAGGEQFF,TGCAGCGTTGGTAAACTAGCGGGAGGGGAGCAGTTCTTC,TRBJ2-1,TRBD2,.,TRBV29-1
CASSSTNRDTWVNEQYF,TGTGCCAGCAGCTCCACAAACCGGGACACATGGGTTAACGAGCAGTACTTC,TRBJ2-7,.,.,TRBV7-9
CASSWGEGEQFF,TGCGCCAGCAGCTGGGGGGAAGGGGAGCAGTTCTTC,TRBJ2-1,.,.,TRBV5-1
CASSEQGAQPQHF,TGTGCCAGCAGTGAGCAGGGGGCACAGCCCCAGCATTTT,TRBJ1-5,TRBD1,.,TRBV2
CASGLGGLGNTEAFF,TGTGCTAGTGGTTTGGGGGGTCTTGGGAACACTGAAGCTTTCTTT,TRBJ1-1,.,.,TRBV12-5
CASSVQPLYQETQYF,TGTGCCAGCAGCGTACAGCCCCTGTACCAAGAGACCCAGTACTTC,TRBJ2-5,.,.,TRBV9
CASSSAGRTDTQYF,TGTGCCAGCAGTTCAGCGGGGCGCACAGATACGCAGTATTTT,TRBJ2-3,TRBD2,.,TRBV27
CASSVGPGGTEAFF,TGTGCCAGCAGCGTAGGCCCAGGGGGGACTGAAGCTTTCTTT,TRBJ1-1,TRBD1,.,TRBV9
CASSYDGKNQPQHF,TGTGCCAGCAGTTATGACGGGAAAAATCAGCCCCAGCATTTT,TRBJ1-5,.,once,TRBV6-5
CSVGGRMYNEQFF,TGCAGCGTTGGTGGGAGGATGTACAATGAGCAGTTCTTC,TRBJ2-1,.,.,TRBV29-1
CASSQRDTTDTQYF,TGTGCCAGCAGCCAAAGAGACACCACAGATACGCAGTATTTT,TRBJ2-3,.,.,TRBV14
CSTSGQEQETQYF,TGTTCCACTTCTGGACAAGAACAAGAGACCCAGTACTTC,TRBJ2-5,.,.,TRBV10-3
CASGRRIEQYF,TGTGCCAGCGGTCGGCGCATAGAGCAGTACTTC,TRBJ2-7,.,.,TRBV13
CAWLRDRAGELFF,TGTGCCTGGCTCCGGGACAGGGCCGGGGAGCTGTTTTTT,TRBJ2-2,TRBD1,.,TRBV30
CASSLLAGAADTQYF,TGTGCCAGCAGTCTCTTAGCGGGAGCGGCAGATACGCAGTATTTT,TRBJ2-3,TRBD2,.,TRBV27
CASSFGTDWTETQYF,TGTGCCAGCAGCTTCGGCACCGATTGGACTGAGACCCAGTACTTC,TRBJ2-5,.,.,TRBV5-4
CASSLVGRGDYGYTF,TGTGCCAGCAGCTTAGTGGGCAGGGGAGACTATGGCTACACCTTC,TRBJ1-2,.,.,TRBV7-9